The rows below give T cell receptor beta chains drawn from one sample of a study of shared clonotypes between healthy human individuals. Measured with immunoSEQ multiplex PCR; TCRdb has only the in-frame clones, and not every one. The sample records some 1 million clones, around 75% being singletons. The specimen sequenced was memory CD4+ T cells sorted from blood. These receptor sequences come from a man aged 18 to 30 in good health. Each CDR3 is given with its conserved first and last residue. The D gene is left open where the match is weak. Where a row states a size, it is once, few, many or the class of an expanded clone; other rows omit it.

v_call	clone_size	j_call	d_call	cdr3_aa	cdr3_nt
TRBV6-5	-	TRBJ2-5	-	CASSRDSLRETQYF	TGTGCCAGCAGCCGGGACTCGTTGAGGGAAACCCAGTACTTC
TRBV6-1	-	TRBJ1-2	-	CASSESYGYTF	TGTGCCAGCAGTGAAAGCTATGGCTACACCTTC
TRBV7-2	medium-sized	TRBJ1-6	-	CASSENSPLHF	TGTGCCTCATCGGAAAATTCACCCCTCCACTTT
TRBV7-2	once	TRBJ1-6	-	CASSQTLNSPLHF	TGTGCCAGCAGCCAAACCCTTAATTCACCCCTCCACTTT
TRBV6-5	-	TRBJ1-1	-	CASSRGTPEAFF	TGTGCCAGCAGCCGGGGGACTCCTGAAGCTTTCTTT
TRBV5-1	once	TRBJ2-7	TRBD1	CASSPNPGTAYEQYF	TGCGCCAGCAGCCCAAACCCCGGGACAGCATACGAGCAGTACTTC
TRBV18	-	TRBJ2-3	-	CASSPAGADTQYF	TGTGCCAGCTCCCCAGCTGGGGCAGATACGCAGTATTTT
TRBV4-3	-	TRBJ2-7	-	CASSFQRGEQYF	TGCGCCAGCAGCTTCCAGAGGGGTGAGCAGTACTTC
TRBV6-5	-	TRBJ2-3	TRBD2	CASSGLEGTDTQYF	TGTGCCAGCAGCGGACTAGAGGGGACAGATACGCAGTATTTT
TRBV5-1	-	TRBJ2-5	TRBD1	CASISGTGYQETQYF	TGCGCCAGCATCTCCGGGACAGGGTACCAAGAGACCCAGTACTTC